This T cell receptor beta chain was sequenced during a study of Ad26.COV2.S vaccination and SARS-CoV-2 variants (dated by TCRdb to the early 2020s). For the study in its entirety: TCRbeta repertoire sequencing was used to assess the specificity and breadth of SARS-CoV-2-reactive T cell receptors after Ad26.COV2.S vaccination. A total of approximately 32 samples were included in the TCR-sequenced set, comprising some 20 Ad26.COV2.S vaccine recipients, 5 placebo recipients and 8 SARS-CoV-2 convalescent individuals.

The CDR3 contains 15 residues, cysteine and phenylalanine counted. Solely the CDR3 DNA is kept, with 45 bases framed from the first base. V was cut back by 7 bases and J by 4 bases, leaving a gap of 17 bases between them. The germline V gene provides CDR1 SGHVS and CDR2 FQNEAQ. The full study reports these points: Compared with placebo recipients, Ad26.COV2.S recipients showed higher spike-specific TCR breadth (P = 0.0014). Substantial breadth of spike-specific CD8+ and CD4+ T cell responses was reported after vaccination. The authors noted that total T cell responses may have been underestimated by the TCR breadth and depth analyses. Vaccine and placebo recipients had similar non-spike TCR breadth, a finding consistent with the vaccine containing only spike.

The time point label for this specimen denotes: individuals recovered from natural SARS-CoV-2 infection. Of note for this clone: No antigen is known for it. Nothing much larger sits one base from this clone, and base qualities are not available.

TCRbeta CDR3 regions were sequenced with the immunoSEQ Assay. After extraction, genomic DNA underwent amplification by bias-controlled multiplex PCR, followed by high-throughput sequencing. Under the source paper's analysis protocol: To quantify the absolute abundance of every unique TCRbeta CDR3 region, sequences were collapsed and filtered. Usable DNA was measured by amplifying reference genes present in all nucleated cells, and TCRbeta template counts were normalized to that usable DNA to estimate T cell fraction. Repertoire TCRs were annotated as SARS-CoV-2-specific by exact matching of V gene, CDR3 amino acid sequence and J gene to a known reactive TCR set. The reference SARS-CoV-2 TCR set came from MIRA and was filtered for enrichment in COVID-19-positive ImmuneCODE repertoires, removing public or cross-reactive TCRs. Using the MIRA antigens, annotated TCRs were further analysed by specific ORF or by position within an ORF. Depth was the summed frequency of annotated unique rearrangements, while breadth was defined as annotated unique rearrangements over total unique productive rearrangements. Two-sided Wilcoxon rank-sum tests were applied when comparing TCR breadth between groups. TCRdb provides this immuneACCESS table in a form limited to in-frame rearrangements. Some clones are lacking; in checked studies, under half of them reflect an unresolved V gene, and why the rest are absent is not known. V, J and clone size are taken as reported in that table, and D and trimming were inferred from the DNA itself. The sample yields under 150,000 clones; 86% were counted once. The ten most abundant clones make up 4% to 6% of the sample.

This sequence uses TRBV7-8 and TRBJ2-1, with no reliable assignment of the D segment. This clonotype originated in a human donor who had recovered from COVID-19. The material was peripheral blood, obtained after recovery from COVID-19. The CDR3 amino acid sequence is: CASTPAPNPYNEQFF. In nucleotide form, the sequence is TGTGCCAGCACCCCTGCGCCCAACCCTTACAATGAGCAGTTCTTC.